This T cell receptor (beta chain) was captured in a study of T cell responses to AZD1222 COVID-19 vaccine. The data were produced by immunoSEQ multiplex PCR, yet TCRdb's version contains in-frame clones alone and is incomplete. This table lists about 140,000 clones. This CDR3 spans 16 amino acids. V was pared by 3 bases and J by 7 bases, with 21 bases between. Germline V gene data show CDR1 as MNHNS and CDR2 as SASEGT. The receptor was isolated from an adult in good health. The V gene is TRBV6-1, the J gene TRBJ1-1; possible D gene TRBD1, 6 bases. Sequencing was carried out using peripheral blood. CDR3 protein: CASSDTGSGGAVEAFF. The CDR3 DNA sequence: TGTGCCAGCAGTGATACAGGGTCCGGGGGGGCAGTTGAAGCTTTCTTT.